This entry describes one TCR beta chain. Antigen specificity is unknown. Other nucleotide sequences from this sample produce the same CDR3. The entry originates in a study of memory CD4+ T cells and cytomegalovirus serostatus. Using immunoSEQ multiplex PCR, the repertoire was profiled, and TCRdb retains in-frame clones only, with some absent. The sample lists approximately 50,000 clones, about 68% occurring once. Study outcomes and limitations: Suggested: most of the CMV-linked TCR signature lies in CD4+ memory cells. 67 of 164 known CMV-associated TCRbeta sequences appeared in CD4+ memory.

The sort gate was single viable CD3+CD4+CD8-CD45RO+ cells for memory CD4+ T cells. CD4+ T cells were isolated by positive magnetic selection. Germline CDR1 and CDR2: SGHRS and YFSETQ. The CDR3 sequence is 12 residues long. With V trimmed by 4 bases and J by 8 bases, 5 bases remained unmatched. Specimen: memory CD4+ T cells from blood. The chain links TRBV5-1 to TRBJ1-2, with 7 bases matching TRBD1. This receptor was obtained from an adult in good health and CMV-seropositive. The DNA for the CDR3 is TGCGCCAGCAGCCCGACAGGGAGCGGCTACACCTTC. The encoded protein is CASSPTGSGYTF.